The clone carrying this TCR beta chain has just one count. Its antigen remains unknown. These data originate in a study of T cells in localized non-small cell lung cancer. Data came from immunoSEQ multiplex PCR; TCRdb stores just in-frame clones and leaves some out. The sample consists of some 82,000 clones, around three quarters of them appearing once. The CDR3 length is 15 residues. CDR1 LNHNV and CDR2 YYDKDF come from the germline V gene (reference sequence). Trimming removed 4 bases at V and 6 bases at J, with 16 bases between. Study-level points and caveats: Uninvolved nearby lung showed the greatest T cell clonality, exceeding that found in tumor. Increased T cell density in blood showed an association with longer overall survival. Only one tumor region went through sequencing, so heterogeneity may still be there. In adjacent lung appeared a median around 55 of the top 100 tumor clones.

This rearrangement joins TRBV15 to TRBJ2-1; D perhaps matches TRBD2 (6 bases). The material sequenced was PBMCs, taken before any cancer treatment. The sequence came from a man aged 40-75 years with stage II squamous cell lung carcinoma. CDR3: CATSIRLVVSNEQFF. In DNA form, the CDR3 reads TGTGCCACCAGCATTCGACTAGTAGTGAGCAATGAGCAGTTCTTC.